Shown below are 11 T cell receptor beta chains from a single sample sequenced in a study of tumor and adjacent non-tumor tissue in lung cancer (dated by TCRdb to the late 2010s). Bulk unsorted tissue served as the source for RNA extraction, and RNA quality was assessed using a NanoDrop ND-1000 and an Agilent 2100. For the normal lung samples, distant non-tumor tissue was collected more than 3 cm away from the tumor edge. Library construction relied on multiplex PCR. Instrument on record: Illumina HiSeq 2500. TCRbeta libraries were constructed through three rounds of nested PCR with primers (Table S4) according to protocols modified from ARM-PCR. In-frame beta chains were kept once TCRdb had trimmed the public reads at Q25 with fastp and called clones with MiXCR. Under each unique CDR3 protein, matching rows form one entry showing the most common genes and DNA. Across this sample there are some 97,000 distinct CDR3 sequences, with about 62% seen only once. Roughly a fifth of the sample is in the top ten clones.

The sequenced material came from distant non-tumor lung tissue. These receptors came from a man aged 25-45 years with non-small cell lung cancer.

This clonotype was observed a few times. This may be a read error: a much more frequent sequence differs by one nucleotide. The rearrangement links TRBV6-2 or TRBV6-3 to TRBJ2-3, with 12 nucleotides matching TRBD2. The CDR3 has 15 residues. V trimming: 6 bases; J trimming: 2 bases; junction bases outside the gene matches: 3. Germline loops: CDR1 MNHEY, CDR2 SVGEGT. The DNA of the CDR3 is TGTGCCAGCAGCCCTAGCGGGAGGGACACAGATACGCAGTATTTT. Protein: CASSPSGRDTDTQYF.

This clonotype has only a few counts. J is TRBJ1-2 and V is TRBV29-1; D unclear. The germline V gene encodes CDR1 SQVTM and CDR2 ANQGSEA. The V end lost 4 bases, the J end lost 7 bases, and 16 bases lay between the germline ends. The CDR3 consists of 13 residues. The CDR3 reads CSVVAGLTFGYTF. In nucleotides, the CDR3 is TGCAGCGTTGTAGCAGGATTAACTTTTGGCTACACCTTC. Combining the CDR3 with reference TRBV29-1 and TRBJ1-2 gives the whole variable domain SAVISQKPSRDICQRGTSLTIQCQVDSQVTMMFWYRQQPGQSLTLIATANQGSEATYESGFVIDKFPISRPNLTFSTLTVSNMSPEDSSIYLCSVVAGLTFGYTFGSGTRLTVV.

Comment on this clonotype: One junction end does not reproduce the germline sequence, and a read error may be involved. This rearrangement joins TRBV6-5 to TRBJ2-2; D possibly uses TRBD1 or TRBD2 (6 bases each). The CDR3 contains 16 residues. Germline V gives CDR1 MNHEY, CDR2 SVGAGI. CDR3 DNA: TGTGCCAGCAGTTACTCGTGGGGGCGGGACACTGGGGAGCCGTTTTTT. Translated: CASSYSWGRDTGEPFF.

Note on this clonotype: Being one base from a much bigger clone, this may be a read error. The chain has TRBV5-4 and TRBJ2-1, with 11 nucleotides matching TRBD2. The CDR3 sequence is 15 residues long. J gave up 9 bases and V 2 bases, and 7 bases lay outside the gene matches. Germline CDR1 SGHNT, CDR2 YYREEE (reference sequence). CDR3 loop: CASSFSGGGHSEQFF. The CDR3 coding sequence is TGTGCCAGCAGCTTTAGCGGGGGGGGTCACAGTGAGCAGTTCTTC.

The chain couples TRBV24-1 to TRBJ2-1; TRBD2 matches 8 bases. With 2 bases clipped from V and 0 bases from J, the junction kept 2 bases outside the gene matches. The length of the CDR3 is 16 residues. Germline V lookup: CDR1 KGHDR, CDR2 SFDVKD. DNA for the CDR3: TGTGCCACCAGTGATTCCAGCGGGGGCTCCTACAATGAGCAGTTCTTC. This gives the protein CATSDSSGGSYNEQFF.

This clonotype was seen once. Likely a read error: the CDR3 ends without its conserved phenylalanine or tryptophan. Written as DNA, the CDR3 is TGCAGTGCTAGAGGGGTCGGCTGGAGGGCCGACGAGCAGTACATC. It codes for CSARGVGWRADEQYI. The rearrangement links TRBV20-1 to TRBJ2-7; possibly TRBD2 for D (6 bases). Trimming shortened V by 1 base and J by 5 bases, and 18 bases separated the two germline ends. CDR1 is DFQATT, CDR2 SNEGSKA, per germline (reference sequence). CDR3 length equals 15 residues.

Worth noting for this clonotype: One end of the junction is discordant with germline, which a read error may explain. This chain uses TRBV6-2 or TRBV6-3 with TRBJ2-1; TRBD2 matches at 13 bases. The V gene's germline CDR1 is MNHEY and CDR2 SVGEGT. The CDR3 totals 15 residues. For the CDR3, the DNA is TGTGCCAGCCAGTGGACTAGCGGGAGAAGGGATGAGGAGTTCTTC. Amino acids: CASQWTSGRRDEEFF.

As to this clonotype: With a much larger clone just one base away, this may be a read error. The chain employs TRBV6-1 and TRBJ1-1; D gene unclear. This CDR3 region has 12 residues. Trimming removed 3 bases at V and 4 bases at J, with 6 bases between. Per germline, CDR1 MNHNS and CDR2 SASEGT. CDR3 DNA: TGTGCCAGCAGTGACCCTTGCACTGAAGCTTTCTTT. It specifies CASSDPCTEAFF.

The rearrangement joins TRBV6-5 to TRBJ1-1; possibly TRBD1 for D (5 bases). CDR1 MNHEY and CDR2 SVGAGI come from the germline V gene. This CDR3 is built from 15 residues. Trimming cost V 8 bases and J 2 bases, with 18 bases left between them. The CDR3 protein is CASALRGRLNTEAFF. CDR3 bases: TGTGCCAGCGCCTTGAGGGGAAGATTAAACACTGAAGCTTTCTTT.

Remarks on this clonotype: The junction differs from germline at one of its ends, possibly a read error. CDR3 bases: TGTGCCATTAGTGAGGTCTCACAGGTTTCCTACGAGCAGTACTTC. It yields the protein CAISEVSQVSYEQYF. The chain carries TRBV10-3 and TRBJ2-7, with D perhaps TRBD1 (5 bases). The germline V gene has CDR1 ENHRY and CDR2 SYGVKD. The CDR3 contains 15 residues.

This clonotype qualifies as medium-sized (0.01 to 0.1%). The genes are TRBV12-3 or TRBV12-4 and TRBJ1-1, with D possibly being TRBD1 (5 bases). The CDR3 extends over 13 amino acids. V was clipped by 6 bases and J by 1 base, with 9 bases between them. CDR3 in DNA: TGTGCCAGCAGCCCGGGACCGAACACTGAAGCTTTCTTT. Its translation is CASSPGPNTEAFF.